This TCR beta chain stems from a study of shared clonotypes between healthy human individuals (dated by TCRdb to 2018 to 2021). Study-level background: A couple of women and a few men aged 18 to 49 years were included in the cohort. Between about 0.94 and 8.9 billion PBMCs per donor were obtained by leukapheresis. To increase sequencing depth and limit assay-specific biases, different laboratories used diverse techniques to prepare libraries and sequence TCR repertoires. To estimate repertoire size and how much clonotype sharing occurs between individuals, the study deeply sequenced the blood TCR repertoires of about 5 healthy adults. General conclusions and limits of the study: Because the study included only a small number of donors, the genetic and exposure-history diversity represented was limited. Sampling was restricted to blood, and TCR repertoires in tissue are likely to differ from TCR repertoires in blood. Pairwise subsampling indicated that sequencing depth was expected to affect the degree of clonotype sharing among donors.

Comments on this clone: The target of this receptor is not known. No quality values exist for individual bases; no much larger clone is one base distant.

The V end gives up 5 bases and the J end 9 bases, leaving 8 bases in the junction not matched to a gene. The CDR3, cysteine through phenylalanine, is 14 amino acids long. The DNA shown is the 42-base CDR3, in frame from base 1. CDR1 and CDR2 (ENHRY, SYGVKD) derive from the germline V gene. Donors were healthy HIV-negative adults with no recently reported acute infections or vaccinations. Every donor was a Caucasian adult living in Nashville, Tennessee, USA. For unsorted samples, approximately 81 million PBMCs were counted, and genomic DNA was extracted using the QIAamp DNA Blood Mini kit. Blood was collected by leukapheresis, and PBMCs were isolated by Ficoll-Histopaque density gradient centrifugation and then cryopreserved in liquid nitrogen vapor phase. Using the deep immunoSEQ assay, TCR CDR3 regions were amplified from genomic DNA by multiplex PCR. For each cell subset, the extracted genomic DNA was distributed evenly across all wells of several immunoSEQ 96-well plates, and each plate served as one replicate. Each replicate PCR for unsorted PBMC received approximately 300 ng genomic DNA, equal to 25,000 to 30,000 T cell genomes. Unsorted PBMC genomic DNA was sequenced across ten immunoSEQ deep assay plates. The purified libraries were quantified using a Qubit 3.0 fluorometer, sized with a Bioanalyzer 2100, and then quantified again using the KAPA Library Quantification kit. A separate single-read 150-cycle Illumina NextSeq 550 flow cell was used to sequence each immunoSEQ 96-well plate. Concerning the study's data processing: Because the immunoSEQ output held only junctional sequences and lacked quality scores, the filtering could not match the filtering applied to full-length reads. Sequences were annotated with PyIR, a Python wrapper for IgBLAST v1.9, and V/J genes and CDR3 were assigned using IMGT germline references. Reads were removed for weak V/J assignments (E-value above 1e-6), missing CDR3, stop codons, out-of-frame junctions, or ambiguous translated residues. V3J clonotypes were defined as sequences sharing the same inferred V gene, J gene, and CDR3 amino acid sequence. Percentage overlap between repertoires was calculated by dividing the number of shared unique clonotypes by the size of the smaller repertoire. Three approaches were used to assess repertoire richness: RTK rarefaction, the Chao1 estimator, and Recon v2.1 estimates of unobserved clonotypes. TCRdb carries this immuneACCESS record with in-frame sequences only. Its versions omit some clonotypes, under half of them owing to an unresolved V gene in the studies checked, with the rest unexplained. Clone size and V and J calls were adopted from that table, with D and trimming inferred from the DNA. Across this sample there are 450,000 to 600,000 clones, with around 74% seen only once. Of the sample, around 13% is held by the ten largest clones.

Sequences were obtained from PBMCs. The chain is encoded by TRBV10-3 joined to TRBJ2-3, with 10 bases matching TRBD2. This receptor was identified in a woman aged 40 to 55 in good health. Some clones in this sample may be carry-over from other donors' samples. CDR3 sequence: CAISLNLAGATQYF. The DNA sequence is as follows: TGTGCCATCAGTTTGAATCTAGCGGGAGCAACGCAGTATTTT.